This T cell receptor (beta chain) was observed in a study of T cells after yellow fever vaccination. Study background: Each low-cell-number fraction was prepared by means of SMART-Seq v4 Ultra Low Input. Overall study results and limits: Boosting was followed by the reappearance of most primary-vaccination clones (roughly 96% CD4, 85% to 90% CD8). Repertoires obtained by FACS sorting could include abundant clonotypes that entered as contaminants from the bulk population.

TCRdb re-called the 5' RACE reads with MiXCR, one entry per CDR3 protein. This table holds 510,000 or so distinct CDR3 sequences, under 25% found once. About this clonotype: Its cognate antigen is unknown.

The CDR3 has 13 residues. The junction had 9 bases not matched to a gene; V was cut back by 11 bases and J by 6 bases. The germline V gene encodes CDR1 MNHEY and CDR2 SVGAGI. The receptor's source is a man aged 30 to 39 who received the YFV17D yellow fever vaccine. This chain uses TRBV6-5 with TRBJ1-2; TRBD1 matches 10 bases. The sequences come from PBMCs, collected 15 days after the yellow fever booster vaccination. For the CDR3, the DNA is TGTGCCGTAGGGACAGGGGTTTTTCATGGCTACACCTTC. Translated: CAVGTGVFHGYTF.